This T cell receptor (beta chain) appears in the sequencing data of a study of neoadjuvant anti-PD-1 for oral cavity cancer. Overall study: Non-progressing patients received a fourth nivolumab dose near day 43, then surgery on days 50-56.

There are 10 residues in the CDR3. The germline V and J ends were trimmed by 8 bases and 8 bases, with 7 bases remaining between them. Germline CDR1 reads SGHAT; CDR2 reads FQNNGV. Assay: immunoSEQ multiplex PCR; the TCRdb copy retains only in-frame clones and omits some. Counted here are under 7,000 clones, about 60% occurring once; the ten biggest clones make up about 6.8%. In the case of this clone: The antigen is undetermined.

The time point denotes: after neoadjuvant nivolumab, at surgical resection. The patients had HPV-negative, locally advanced oral cavity squamous cell carcinoma. Study conclusions and caveats: Pretreatment Treg/Th17 ratio correlated inversely with post-treatment tumor clonality.

The sequence derives from a person between 35 and 79 years old with oral cavity squamous cell carcinoma. J is TRBJ2-1 and V is TRBV11-2; D not certain. The sequenced sample was tumor tissue, obtained after nivolumab (anti-PD-1) treatment. CDR3 sequence: CASGIDEQFF. In nucleotides, the CDR3 is TGTGCCAGCGGAATCGATGAGCAGTTCTTC.